This T cell receptor (beta chain) was retrieved from a study of T cell repertoires in cytomegalovirus infection. Overall study context: TCR beta signatures that were public indicated CMV infection and matching HLA type.

TCRdb re-called the reads with MiXCR, one entry per CDR3 protein. The sample lists around 530,000 distinct CDR3 sequences; 16% were seen once. Study-level findings and limits: There were HLA-C-restricted CMV-specific TCR beta clonotypes dominating the ex vivo response. The cumulative frequency of public TCR beta families identified carriers of CMV plus the relevant HLA.

The CDR3 contains 14 residues. From germline, CDR1 is MNHEY and CDR2 SVGAGI. Regarding this clonotype: Its cognate antigen is unknown. One end of the junction fails to match germline, which may point to a read error.

The chain carries TRBV6-5 and TRBJ1-5; D gene unclear. Material for sequencing was CD8+ T cells from PBMCs. The sequence was collected from a human donor in good health (CMV status not recorded). Some clones in this sample may be carry-over from other donors' samples. This chain's CDR3 is CASSYSGGNQPRHF. The CDR3, as DNA: TGTGCCAGCAGTTACTCAGGCGGCAATCAGCCCCGGCATTTT.